This T cell receptor (beta chain) was observed in a study of Ad26.COV2.S vaccination and SARS-CoV-2 variants. This CDR3 has 13 amino acids. Trimming removed 3 bases from V and 5 bases from J, with 8 bases in between. The repertoire was sequenced with immunoSEQ multiplex PCR; TCRdb's copy has only in-frame clones and lacks some. The repertoire holds more than 300,000 clones, with around 89% as singletons. Specified treatment: about 20 received Ad26.COV2.S at low or high dose, single or two shots; about 5 received placebo; per-sample allocation not given. Collection of the samples took place on day 63 after the first injection of vaccine or placebo.

This TCR was sampled from a person between 18 and 59 years old who received the Ad26.COV2.S COVID-19 vaccine or a placebo. This rearrangement joins TRBV12-3 or TRBV12-4 to TRBJ1-5; tentatively, D is TRBD1 (5 bases). Material: peripheral blood, obtained in a trial of Ad26.COV2.S vaccine versus placebo. Here the CDR3 reads CASSLEGHQPQHF. The CDR3 nucleotides are TGTGCCAGCAGTTTGGAGGGACATCAGCCCCAGCATTTT.